Sequencing of this T cell receptor (beta chain) was carried out in a study of T cells in Graves' hyperthyroidism and ophthalmopathy. General study findings and limits: Most clonotypes expanded in the thyroid (above 0.001) were also present in blood. Ophthalmopathy was identified by the model a median approximately six months ahead of onset.

Uncontrolled infection, other autoimmune disease, pregnancy or lactation led to exclusion. Fresh peripheral blood, 9.5 to 10 ml of it, supplied the PBMCs. The CDR3 sequence is 16 residues long. Trimming took 2 bases from V and 5 from J, leaving 18 bases between them. Germline V gene sequence: CDR1 SGHTA, CDR2 FQGTGA. This clonotype has a count of ten or more. Antigen specificity is unknown. It was RNA transcripts that yielded the amplified TCR beta CDR3 regions. The TCR CDR3 was amplified in a first-round RT-PCR using the HTBI primer set. MiXCR, applied by TCRdb to the multiplex PCR reads, yields one record per CDR3 protein. This table holds 500,000 to 800,000 distinct CDR3 sequences, more than 12% found once.

The sequenced sample was blood. The sequence was obtained from a woman aged 45-59 years with Graves' ophthalmopathy. The rearrangement links TRBV7-3 to TRBJ1-1; maybe TRBD1 (6 bases). Here the CDR3 reads CASSLLGGGPKTEAFF. The CDR3 region has the DNA TGTGCCAGCAGCTTATTGGGGGGCGGCCCAAAAACTGAAGCTTTCTTT.